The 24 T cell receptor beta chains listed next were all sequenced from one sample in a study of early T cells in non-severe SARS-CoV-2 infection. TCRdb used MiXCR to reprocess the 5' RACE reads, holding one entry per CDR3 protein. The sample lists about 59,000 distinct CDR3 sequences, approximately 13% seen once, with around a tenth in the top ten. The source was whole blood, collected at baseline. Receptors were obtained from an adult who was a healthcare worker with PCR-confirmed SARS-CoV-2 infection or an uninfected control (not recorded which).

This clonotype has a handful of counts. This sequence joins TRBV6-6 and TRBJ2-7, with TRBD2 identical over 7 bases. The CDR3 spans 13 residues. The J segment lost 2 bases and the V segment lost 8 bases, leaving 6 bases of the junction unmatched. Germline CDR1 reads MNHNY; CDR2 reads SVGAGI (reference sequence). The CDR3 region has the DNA TGTGCCAGCCACGGACTAGGGGCCTACGAGCAGTACTTC. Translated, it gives CASHGLGAYEQYF.

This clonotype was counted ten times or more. CDR3 amino acids: CASSGDSSYEQYF. CDR3 in DNA: TGTGCCAGCAGCGGGGACAGCTCCTACGAGCAGTACTTC. The J gene is TRBJ2-7, the V gene TRBV7-8, with 7 bases matching TRBD1. V shed 5 bases and J 0 bases; nucleotides not matched to a gene: 1. Germline V gene lookup returns CDR1 SGHVS and CDR2 FQNEAQ. The CDR3 sequence is 13 residues long.

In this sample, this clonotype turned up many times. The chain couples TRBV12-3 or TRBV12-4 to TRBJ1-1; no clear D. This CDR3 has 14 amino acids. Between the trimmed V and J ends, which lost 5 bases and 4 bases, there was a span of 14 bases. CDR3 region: CASSPNTLSTEAFF. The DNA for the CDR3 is TGTGCCAGCAGTCCAAACACCTTGAGCACTGAAGCTTTCTTT.

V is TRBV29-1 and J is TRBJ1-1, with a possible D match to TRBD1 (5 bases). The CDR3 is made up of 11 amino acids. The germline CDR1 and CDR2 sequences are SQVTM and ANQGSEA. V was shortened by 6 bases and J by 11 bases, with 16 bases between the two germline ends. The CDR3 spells CSVVREGLAFF. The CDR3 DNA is TGCAGCGTCGTCCGGGAGGGGTTGGCTTTCTTT.

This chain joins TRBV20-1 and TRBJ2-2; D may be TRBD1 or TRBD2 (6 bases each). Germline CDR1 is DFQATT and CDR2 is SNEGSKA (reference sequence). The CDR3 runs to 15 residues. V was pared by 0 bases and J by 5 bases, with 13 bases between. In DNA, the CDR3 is TGCAGTGCTAGAGAGCCGGGGGCGCGTACCGGGGAGCTGTTTTTT. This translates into CSAREPGARTGELFF.

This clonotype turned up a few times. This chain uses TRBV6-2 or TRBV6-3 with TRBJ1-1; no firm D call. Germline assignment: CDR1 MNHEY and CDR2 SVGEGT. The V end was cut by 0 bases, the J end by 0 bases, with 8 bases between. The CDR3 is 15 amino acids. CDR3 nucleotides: TGTGCCAGCAGTTACTCCGGCAGAATGAACACTGAAGCTTTCTTT. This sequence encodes CASSYSGRMNTEAFF.

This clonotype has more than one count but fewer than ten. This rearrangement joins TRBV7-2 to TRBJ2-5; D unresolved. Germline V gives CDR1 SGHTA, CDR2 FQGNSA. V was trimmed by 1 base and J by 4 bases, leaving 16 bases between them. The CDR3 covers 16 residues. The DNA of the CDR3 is TGTGCCAGCAGCTTAGGAGGCACCTACCGCGGAGAGACCCAGTACTTC. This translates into CASSLGGTYRGETQYF.

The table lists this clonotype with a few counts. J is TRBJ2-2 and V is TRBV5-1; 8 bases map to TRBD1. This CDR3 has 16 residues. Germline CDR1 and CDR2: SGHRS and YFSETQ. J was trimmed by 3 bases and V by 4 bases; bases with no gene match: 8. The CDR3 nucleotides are TGCGCCAGCAGCCGAGGGACAGGAGGAGACACCGGGGAGCTGTTTTTT. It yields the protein CASSRGTGGDTGELFF.

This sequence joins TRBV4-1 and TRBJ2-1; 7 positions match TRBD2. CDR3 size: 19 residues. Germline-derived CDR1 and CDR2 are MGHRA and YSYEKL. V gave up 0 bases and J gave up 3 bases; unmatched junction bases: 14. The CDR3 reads CASSQDATMPGLLYNEQFF. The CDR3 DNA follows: TGCGCCAGCAGCCAAGATGCTACCATGCCGGGACTACTCTACAATGAGCAGTTCTTC.

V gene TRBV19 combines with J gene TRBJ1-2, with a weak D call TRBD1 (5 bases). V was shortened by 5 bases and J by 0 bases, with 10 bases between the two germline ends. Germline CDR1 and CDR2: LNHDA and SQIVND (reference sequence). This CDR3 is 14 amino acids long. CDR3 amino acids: CASSRQGSNYGYTF. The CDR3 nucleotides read TGTGCCAGTAGTCGTCAGGGTTCTAACTATGGCTACACCTTC.

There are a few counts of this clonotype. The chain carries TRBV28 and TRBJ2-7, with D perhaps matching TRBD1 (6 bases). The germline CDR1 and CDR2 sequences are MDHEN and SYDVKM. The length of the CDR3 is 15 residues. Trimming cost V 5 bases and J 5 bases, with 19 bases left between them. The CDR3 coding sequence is TGTGCCAGCAGTAGGTCTGGGACAAAGCGGCACGAGCAGTACTTC. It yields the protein CASSRSGTKRHEQYF. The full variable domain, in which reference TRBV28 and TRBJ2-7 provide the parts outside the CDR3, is DVKVTQSSRYLVKRTGEKVFLECVQDMDHENMFWYRQDPGLGLRLIYFSYDVKMKEKGDIPEGYSVSREKKERFSLILESASTNQTSMYLCASSRSGTKRHEQYFGPGTRLTVT.

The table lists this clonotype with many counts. CDR3 sequence reads: CASRSQGETQYF. The CDR3 DNA sequence: TGTGCCAGCAGGTCGCAGGGGGAGACCCAGTACTTC. The chain has TRBV6-5 and TRBJ2-5; maybe TRBD1 (6 bases). CDR1 is MNHEY, CDR2 SVGAGI, per germline. The CDR3 loop spans 12 amino acids. V shed 6 bases and J shed 5 bases, with 10 bases lying between them.

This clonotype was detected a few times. CDR3 bases: TGTGCCAGTAGTTCGCGGGGCTTCTCTGGAAACACCATATATTTT. It codes for CASSSRGFSGNTIYF. The chain couples TRBV19 to TRBJ1-3; the D gene is possibly TRBD1 (5 bases). This CDR3 is 15 amino acids long. V lost 5 bases, J lost 0 bases, and 11 bases lay in between. From germline, CDR1 is LNHDA and CDR2 SQIVND (reference sequence).

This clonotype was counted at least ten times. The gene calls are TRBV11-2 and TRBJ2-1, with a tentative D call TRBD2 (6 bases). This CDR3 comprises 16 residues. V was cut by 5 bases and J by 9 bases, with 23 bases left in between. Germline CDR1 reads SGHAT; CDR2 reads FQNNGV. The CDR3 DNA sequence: TGTGCCAGCAGCCTCGCTCCGGGACTCGTAGCAGTTGAGCAGTTCTTC. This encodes CASSLAPGLVAVEQFF.

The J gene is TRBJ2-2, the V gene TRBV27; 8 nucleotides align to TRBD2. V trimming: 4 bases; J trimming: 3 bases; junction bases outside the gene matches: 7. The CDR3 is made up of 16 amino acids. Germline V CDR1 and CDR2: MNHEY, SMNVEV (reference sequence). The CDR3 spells CASSSRSGGDTGELFF. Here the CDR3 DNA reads TGTGCCAGCAGTTCCAGGAGCGGGGGTGACACCGGGGAGCTGTTTTTT.

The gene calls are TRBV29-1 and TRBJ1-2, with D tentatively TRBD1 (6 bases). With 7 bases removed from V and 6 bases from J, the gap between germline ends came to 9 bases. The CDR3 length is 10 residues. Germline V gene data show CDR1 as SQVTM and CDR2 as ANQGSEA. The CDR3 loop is CSAGTNGYTF. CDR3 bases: TGCAGCGCCGGGACAAATGGCTACACCTTC.

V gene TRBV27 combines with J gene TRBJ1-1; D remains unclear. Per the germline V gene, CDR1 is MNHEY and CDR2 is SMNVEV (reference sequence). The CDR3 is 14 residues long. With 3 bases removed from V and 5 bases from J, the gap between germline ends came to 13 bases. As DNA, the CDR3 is TGTGCCAGCAGTTTTTCGCGGGGAGGGACTGAAGCTTTCTTT. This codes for CASSFSRGGTEAFF.

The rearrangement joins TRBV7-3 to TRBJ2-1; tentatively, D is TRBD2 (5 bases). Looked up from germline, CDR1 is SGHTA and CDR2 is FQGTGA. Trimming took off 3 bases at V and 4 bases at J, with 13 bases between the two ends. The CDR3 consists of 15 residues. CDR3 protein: CASSFVLGGYNEQFF. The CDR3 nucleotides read TGTGCCAGCAGCTTTGTACTAGGCGGGTACAATGAGCAGTTCTTC.

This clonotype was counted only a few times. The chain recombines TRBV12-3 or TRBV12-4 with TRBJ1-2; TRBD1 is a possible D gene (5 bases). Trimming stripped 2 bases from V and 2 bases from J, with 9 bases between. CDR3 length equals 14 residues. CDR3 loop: CASSLSEGNYGYTF. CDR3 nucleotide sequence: TGTGCCAGCAGTTTATCGGAGGGGAACTATGGCTACACCTTC.

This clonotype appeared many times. CDR3 bases: TGTGCCAGCAGCTTAGCGGAAAAATACGAGCAGTACTTC. It is translated as CASSLAEKYEQYF. This chain links TRBV7-6 with TRBJ2-7; D gene unclear. V was trimmed by 0 bases and J by 4 bases, leaving 7 bases between them. The CDR3 totals 13 residues. From germline, CDR1 is SGHVS and CDR2 FNYEAQ.

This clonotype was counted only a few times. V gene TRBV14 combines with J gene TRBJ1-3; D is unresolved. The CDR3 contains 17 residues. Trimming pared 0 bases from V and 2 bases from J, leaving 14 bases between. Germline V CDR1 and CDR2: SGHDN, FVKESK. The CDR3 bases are TGTGCCAGCAGCCAAGAAAAAGGAGGGTGGGCTGGAAACACCATATATTTT. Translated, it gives CASSQEKGGWAGNTIYF.

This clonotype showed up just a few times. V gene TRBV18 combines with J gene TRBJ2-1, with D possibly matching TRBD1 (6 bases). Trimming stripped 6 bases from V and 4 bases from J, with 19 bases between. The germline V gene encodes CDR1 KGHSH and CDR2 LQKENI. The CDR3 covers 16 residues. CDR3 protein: CASSIRQGSAYNEQFF. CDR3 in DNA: TGTGCCAGCTCTATCCGTCAGGGGTCCGCATACAATGAGCAGTTCTTC.

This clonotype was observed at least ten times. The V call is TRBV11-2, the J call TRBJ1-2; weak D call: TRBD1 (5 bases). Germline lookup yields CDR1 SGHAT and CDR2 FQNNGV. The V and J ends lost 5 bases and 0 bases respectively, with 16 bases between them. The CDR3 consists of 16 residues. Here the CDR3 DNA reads TGTGCCAGCAGCCGCGGGGGGGGATCGTCTAACTATGGCTACACCTTC. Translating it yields CASSRGGGSSNYGYTF.

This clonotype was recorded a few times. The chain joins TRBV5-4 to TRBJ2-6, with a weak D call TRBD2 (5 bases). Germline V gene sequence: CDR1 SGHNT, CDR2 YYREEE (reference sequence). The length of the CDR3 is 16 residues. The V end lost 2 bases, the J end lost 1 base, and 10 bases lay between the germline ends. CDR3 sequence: CASSFITRSGANVLTF. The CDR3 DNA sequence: TGTGCCAGCAGCTTCATTACTAGATCTGGGGCCAACGTCCTGACTTTC.